One sample yielded the 14 T cell receptor beta chains listed below, sequenced in a study of CD8 T cells in ankylosing spondylitis. One entry per CDR3 protein results from TCRdb running MiXCR on the 5' RACE reads. The table shows around 480,000 distinct CDR3 sequences, with more than 15% occurring only once. General observations from the study: Characteristic of ankylosing spondylitis blood, it appeared, was a TCR beta motif comprising about eight highly homologous variants.

These receptors' targets are unknown. Sequenced: blood, either unsorted or a sorted T cell fraction (not recorded which). The receptors were sampled from a male donor with ankylosing spondylitis.

This clonotype was found a few times. The chain is built from TRBV20-1 and TRBJ1-1, with D tentatively TRBD1 (6 bases). CDR1 is DFQATT, CDR2 SNEGSKA, per germline (reference sequence). V was shortened by 4 bases and J by 1 base, with 10 bases between the two germline ends. The CDR3 is 13 residues long. CDR3 sequence reads: CSANQGSNTEAFF. The CDR3 coding sequence is TGCAGTGCTAACCAGGGGTCGAACACTGAAGCTTTCTTT.

The rearrangement joins TRBV9 to TRBJ2-1, with a tentative D call TRBD1 (5 bases). Germline CDR1 is SGDLS and CDR2 is YYNGEE. The length of the CDR3 is 14 residues. V was cut by 2 bases and J by 5 bases, with 11 bases left in between. Here the CDR3 reads CASSVGQGHNEQFF. The CDR3 nucleotides are TGTGCCAGCAGCGTTGGGCAGGGCCACAATGAGCAGTTCTTC. Drawing the rest from reference TRBV9 and TRBJ2-1, the complete variable domain is DSGVTQTPKHLITATGQRVTLRCSPRSGDLSVYWYQQSLDQGLQFLIQYYNGEERAKGNILERFSAQQFPDLHSELNLSSLELGDSALYFCASSVGQGHNEQFFGPGTRLTVL.

For this clonotype: One end of the junction does not line up with germline, which may come from a read error. The chain joins TRBV6-5 to TRBJ1-1, with 10 bases that match TRBD1. The CDR3 extends over 11 amino acids. The germline CDR1 and CDR2 sequences are MNHEY and SVGAGI. The CDR3 reads CASRRGQGWIF. In nucleotides, the CDR3 is TGTGCCAGCAGACGGGGACAGGGGTGGATCTTT.

This clonotype was seen a single time. This could be a read error, since a much larger clone is one nucleotide away. The gene calls are TRBV24-1 and TRBJ2-3; D gene unclear. The germline V gene encodes CDR1 KGHDR and CDR2 SFDVKD. This CDR3 spans 13 amino acids. CDR3 sequence (DNA): TGTGCCACCAGTGATTCCCGGTATGATACGCGGTATTTT. Amino acids: CATSDSRYDTRYF.

A few counts support this clonotype. This chain links TRBV6-2 or TRBV6-3 with TRBJ2-7; no definite D call. The CDR3 consists of 12 residues. Per the germline V gene, CDR1 is MNHEY and CDR2 is SVGEGT. Trimming pared 1 base from V and 3 bases from J, leaving 4 bases between. The CDR3 bases are TGTGCCAGCAGTTACTACAACTACGAGCAGTACTTC. Encoded protein: CASSYYNYEQYF.

This clonotype was observed a handful of times. The chain couples TRBV15 to TRBJ2-7; 7 nucleotides agree with TRBD2. The CDR3 covers 18 residues. V shed 0 bases, J shed 0 bases, and the junction held 11 bases outside the gene matches. Per germline, CDR1 LNHNV and CDR2 YYDKDF (reference sequence). The CDR3 region is CATSRDIAGAPSSYEQYF. Here the CDR3 DNA reads TGTGCCACCAGCAGAGACATAGCGGGTGCGCCCAGCTCCTACGAGCAGTACTTC.

This clonotype was seen only a few times. The chain is built from TRBV20-1 and TRBJ1-4, with 8 bases identical to TRBD1. Germline-derived CDR1 and CDR2 are DFQATT and SNEGSKA (reference sequence). The V gene end was trimmed by 6 bases and the J gene end by 3 bases; junction bases not matched to a gene: 6. The CDR3 covers 14 residues. The CDR3 is CSAQEQGANEKLFF. CDR3 nucleotides: TGCAGTGCACAAGAACAGGGGGCTAATGAAAAACTGTTTTTT.

The chain employs TRBV20-1 and TRBJ2-1, with 10 bases lining up with TRBD2. V shed 8 bases and J 4 bases; nucleotides not matched to a gene: 5. Germline assignment: CDR1 DFQATT and CDR2 SNEGSKA (reference sequence). The CDR3 has 13 residues. Here the CDR3 reads CSPTSGNYNEQFF. CDR3 in DNA: TGCAGTCCCACTAGCGGGAATTACAATGAGCAGTTCTTC.

This clonotype was counted at least ten times. The chain couples TRBV5-1 to TRBJ2-5; 7 bases are a match to TRBD1. V shed 4 bases, J shed 1 base, and the junction held 10 bases outside the gene matches. Germline CDR1 is SGHRS and CDR2 is YFSETQ. This CDR3 contains 16 residues. CDR3 protein: CASSRGQIDSQETQYF. CDR3 nucleotides: TGCGCCAGCAGCCGGGGACAGATCGATAGCCAAGAGACCCAGTACTTC.

Only a few counts were recorded for this clonotype. The gene calls are TRBV5-1 and TRBJ1-1; a weak D match, TRBD1 (5 bases). CDR1 SGHRS and CDR2 YFSETQ come from the germline V gene. This CDR3 is 14 amino acids long. The V gene lost 7 bases and the J gene lost 5 bases, with 18 bases spanning the gap. CDR3 sequence: CASATSGWQTEAFF. As DNA, the CDR3 is TGCGCCAGCGCAACGTCAGGGTGGCAAACTGAAGCTTTCTTT.

This clonotype occurred a few times. The rearrangement joins TRBV7-2 to TRBJ2-6; possible D gene TRBD2, 5 bases. Germline V gene sequence: CDR1 SGHTA, CDR2 FQGNSA. There are 15 residues in the CDR3. Deletions cut 7 bases from V and 2 bases from J, with 12 bases between. The CDR3 nucleotides are TGTGCCAGCAACCTTAAGGAGGCTGGGGCCAACGTCCTGACTTTC. This codes for CASNLKEAGANVLTF.

The chain carries TRBV2 and TRBJ1-4; TRBD1 aligns across 11 bases. This CDR3 has 15 amino acids. CDR1 is SNHLY, CDR2 FYNNEI, per germline. J was trimmed by 6 bases and V by 6 bases; bases with no gene match: 6. The DNA for the CDR3 is TGTGCCAGCAGACCCAGGGGACAGGGGGATGAAAAACTGTTTTTT. It is translated as CASRPRGQGDEKLFF.

This clonotype was found many times. The rearrangement links TRBV27 to TRBJ1-5; D gene ambiguous. The V and J ends lost 2 bases and 4 bases respectively, with 9 bases between them. CDR1 MNHEY and CDR2 SMNVEV come from the germline V gene (reference sequence). There are 14 residues in the CDR3. This CDR3 is CASSLKRQNQPQHF. CDR3 DNA: TGTGCCAGCAGTTTAAAAAGGCAGAATCAGCCCCAGCATTTT.

This clonotype has just a few counts. The V gene is TRBV24-1, the J gene TRBJ2-3; 7 nucleotides line up with TRBD2. The CDR3 runs to 18 residues. The germline CDR1 and CDR2 sequences are KGHDR and SFDVKD. J was trimmed by 0 bases and V by 3 bases; bases with no gene match: 11. The CDR3 protein is CATSDGQSGTQSTDTQYF. CDR3 in DNA: TGTGCCACCAGTGATGGCCAAAGCGGGACCCAGAGCACAGATACGCAGTATTTT.